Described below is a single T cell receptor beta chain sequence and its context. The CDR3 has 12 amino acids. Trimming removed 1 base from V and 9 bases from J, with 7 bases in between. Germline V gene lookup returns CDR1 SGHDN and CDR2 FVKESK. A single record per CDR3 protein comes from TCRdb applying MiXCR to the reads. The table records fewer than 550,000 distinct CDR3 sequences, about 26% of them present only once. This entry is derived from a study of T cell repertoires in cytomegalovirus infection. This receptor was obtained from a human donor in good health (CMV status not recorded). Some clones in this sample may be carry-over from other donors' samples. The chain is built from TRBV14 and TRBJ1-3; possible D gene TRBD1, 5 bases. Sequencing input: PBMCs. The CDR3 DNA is TGTGCCAGCAGCCAAGTAGGGACCACCATATATTTT. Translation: CASSQVGTTIYF.